These T cell receptor beta chains were read from a single sample in a study of T cells after yellow fever vaccination. MiXCR was run by TCRdb on the 5' RACE reads, yielding one entry per CDR3 protein. The table records about 160,000 distinct CDR3 sequences, about 7% of them present only once. The sequences come from CD4+ T cells sorted from PBMCs, collected 5 to 6 days after the first yellow fever vaccination. Receptors originate from a man between 18 and 29 years old who received the YFV17D yellow fever vaccine. The CDR3 runs from the conserved cysteine through the conserved F or W. D genes are given only for firm matches. A clone size is listed for some rows: how often the clone was seen (once, few, many), or a class if it is expanded.

cdr3_nt	cdr3_aa	clone_size	v_call	d_call	j_call
TGCGCCAGCAGCTTACCGGGAGCCCGCTCCTACAATGAGCAGTTCTTC	CASSLPGARSYNEQFF	many	TRBV5-1	NA	TRBJ2-1
TGTGCCAGCAGCGGGACAGGGAACAAACTGTTTTTT	CASSGTGNKLFF	few	TRBV7-2	TRBD1	TRBJ1-4
TGCGCCAGCAGCTGGGGACAGCCCGGCGAGTCCGAGCAGTACTTC	CASSWGQPGESEQYF	few	TRBV5-1	TRBD1	TRBJ2-7
TGTGCCATCAGTGAGGGACAGGGGACTCAGCCCCAGCATTTT	CAISEGQGTQPQHF	many	TRBV10-3	TRBD1	TRBJ1-5
TGCGCCAGCAGCTTGGAAGGGCGGGGGGGCACAGATACGCAGTATTTT	CASSLEGRGGTDTQYF	many	TRBV5-1	TRBD2	TRBJ2-3
TGCGCCAGCAGTTTGAGACAGGCCTCCTACGAGCAGTACTTC	CASSLRQASYEQYF	many	TRBV4-1	NA	TRBJ2-7
TGCGCCAGCAGCGGGACACCACCCAATGAAAAACTGTTTTTT	CASSGTPPNEKLFF	NA	TRBV5-1	NA	TRBJ1-4
TGTGCCAGCAGCTTAATTGGTGTGGGAACGGAGACCCAGTACTTC	CASSLIGVGTETQYF	many	TRBV7-2	NA	TRBJ2-5
TGTGCCAGCAGCTTAATTCAGGCTAGCGGAGGTACGCAGTATTTT	CASSLIQASGGTQYF	NA	TRBV7-2	TRBD2	TRBJ2-3
TGTGCCAGCAGCCCCCTGGGAAAGGACAGGGGGCAAGGCTACACCTTC	CASSPLGKDRGQGYTF	NA	TRBV21-1	NA	TRBJ1-2
TGTGCCATCAGTGACCACTACCCCACGGGGGAGCTGTTTTTT	CAISDHYPTGELFF	NA	TRBV10-3	NA	TRBJ2-2
TGTGCCAGCAGCTTGGGCCAGCTGAGCTCCTACAATGAGCAGTTCTTC	CASSLGQLSSYNEQFF	many	TRBV5-4	NA	TRBJ2-1
TGTGCCACCAGTGATTCAGCCGGGGAGCTGTTTTTT	CATSDSAGELFF	many	TRBV24-1	NA	TRBJ2-2
TGTGCCAGCAGCCTATATGGGACAGGAGCCAAAAACATTCAGTACTTC	CASSLYGTGAKNIQYF	many	TRBV7-2	TRBD1	TRBJ2-4
TGTGCCAGCAGTTCCCACTACACCGGGGAGCTGTTTTTT	CASSSHYTGELFF	many	TRBV6-2/TRBV6-3	NA	TRBJ2-2
TGTGCCAGCAGCTTACTGGCGGGAAGCTCCTACAATGAGCAGTTCTTC	CASSLLAGSSYNEQFF	NA	TRBV7-3	NA	TRBJ2-1
TGTGCCAGCAGCTCGGGATACGGAGGACTAGCGGGGGGGGGAGATACGCAGTATTTT	CASSSGYGGLAGGGDTQYF	few	TRBV7-3	TRBD2	TRBJ2-3
TGTGCCAGCAGTTTACCGAAAGAACAGGGGTCGGACCTCGGTGAAAAACTGTTTTTT	CASSLPKEQGSDLGEKLFF	many	TRBV12-3/TRBV12-4	TRBD1	TRBJ1-4
TGCGCCAGCAGCCAAAATCCCTTCGGGCTGGTCGCCCCACCCCTCCACTTT	CASSQNPFGLVAPPLHF	few	TRBV4-1	NA	TRBJ1-6
TGTGCCAGCAGCCAAGGGGGAAGGGGTCCTTTCTTT	CASSQGGRGPFF	many	TRBV3-1	NA	TRBJ1-1
TGTGCCAGCAGCCCGGGCAGGCACCGTGAAAAACTGTTTTTT	CASSPGRHREKLFF	NA	TRBV3-1	NA	TRBJ1-4
TGTGCCAGCAGCTTAAATCAGGACGGGGAGCTGTTTTTT	CASSLNQDGELFF	many	TRBV11-2	NA	TRBJ2-2
TGTGCCAGCAGCTTAGTACGGACAGCCAATGAGCAGTTCTTC	CASSLVRTANEQFF	NA	TRBV7-2	NA	TRBJ2-1
TGCGCCAGCAGCCAGCGATTCGGGGAGCAGTTCTTC	CASSQRFGEQFF	few	TRBV4-1	NA	TRBJ2-1
TGTGCCAGCAGCTTTTTTAACGGGGGGGCCTCCCCCAATGAGCAGTTCTTC	CASSFFNGGASPNEQFF	few	TRBV7-3	TRBD2	TRBJ2-1
TGCGCCAGCAGCTTGAACGGTTACTATGGCTACACCTTC	CASSLNGYYGYTF	many	TRBV5-1	NA	TRBJ1-2
TGCGCCAGCAGCCCCTTGGGGACTAGCGGGGGAATGCAGTATTTT	CASSPLGTSGGMQYF	NA	TRBV4-3	TRBD2	TRBJ2-3
TGTGCCAGCAGCTTAGCAGGGGGAAATAATTCACCCCTCCACTTT	CASSLAGGNNSPLHF	many	TRBV7-2	NA	TRBJ1-6
TGCGCCAGCAGCTTGGCCGGCCTGAGGAACACTGAAGCTTTCTTT	CASSLAGLRNTEAFF	few	TRBV5-1	NA	TRBJ1-1
TGCGCCAGCAGTGATAGTACCACTCGGGAGACCCAGTACTTC	CASSDSTTRETQYF	many	TRBV10-2	NA	TRBJ2-5
TGTGCCAGCAGTTACGGACAGGGTACGACTAATGAAAAACTGTTTTTT	CASSYGQGTTNEKLFF	many	TRBV6-2/TRBV6-3	TRBD1	TRBJ1-4
TGCGCCAGCAGCTTGGCCTCCGCAGGCTCCTACGAGCAGTACTTC	CASSLASAGSYEQYF	many	TRBV5-1	NA	TRBJ2-7
TGTGCCAGCAGTTCTGCCGGGTATGGGACCCAGTACTTC	CASSSAGYGTQYF	NA	TRBV12-3/TRBV12-4	NA	TRBJ2-5
TGTGCCAGCAGCTTCTTCCCTCCGGCCCAGCCCCAGCATTTT	CASSFFPPAQPQHF	many	TRBV7-2	NA	TRBJ1-5
TGTGCCATCAGACATAACTATAATTCACCCCTCCACTTT	CAIRHNYNSPLHF	NA	TRBV10-3	NA	TRBJ1-6
TGTGCCAGCAGACAGGGCACAGACAATGAGCAGTTCTTC	CASRQGTDNEQFF	few	TRBV5-4	NA	TRBJ2-1
TGTGCCAGCAGTTTCCGTCCAACAGTACGCAACGAGCAGTACTTC	CASSFRPTVRNEQYF	many	TRBV28	NA	TRBJ2-7
TGTGCCTGGAGTGCCGGACAGGGTACCTACGAGCAGTACTTC	CAWSAGQGTYEQYF	many	TRBV30	TRBD1	TRBJ2-7